This record concerns one TCR beta chain sequence. The sample originates from a study of shared T cell receptors in the human thymus. Sequencing was performed with immunoSEQ multiplex PCR; in TCRdb, only in-frame clones are kept and a portion is missing. The data hold hundreds of thousands of clones, with about 90% observed a single time. With V trimmed by 3 bases and J by 5 bases, 3 bases remained unmatched. The CDR3 is 15 residues long. Germline V lookup: CDR1 SGHVS, CDR2 FQNEAQ. These data were likewise used in another study, on human thymus T cells. That study reports: Healthy Finnish infants undergoing corrective surgery for congenital heart defects were used as donors. From resections taken during corrective heart surgery, the thymus tissue was obtained. Gene usage for V and J segments appeared biased in thymic and blood repertoires. Overlap was high between thymic repertoires from unrelated individuals, as reported in related research.

The receptor was derived from a boy under three years old with a congenital heart defect. The chain joins TRBV7-8 to TRBJ2-1; TRBD2 matches at 11 bases. The source material was thymocytes. Here the CDR3 DNA reads TGTGCCAGCAGCTTGCAACTAGCGGGAGACAATGAGCAGTTCTTC. It encodes CASSLQLAGDNEQFF.